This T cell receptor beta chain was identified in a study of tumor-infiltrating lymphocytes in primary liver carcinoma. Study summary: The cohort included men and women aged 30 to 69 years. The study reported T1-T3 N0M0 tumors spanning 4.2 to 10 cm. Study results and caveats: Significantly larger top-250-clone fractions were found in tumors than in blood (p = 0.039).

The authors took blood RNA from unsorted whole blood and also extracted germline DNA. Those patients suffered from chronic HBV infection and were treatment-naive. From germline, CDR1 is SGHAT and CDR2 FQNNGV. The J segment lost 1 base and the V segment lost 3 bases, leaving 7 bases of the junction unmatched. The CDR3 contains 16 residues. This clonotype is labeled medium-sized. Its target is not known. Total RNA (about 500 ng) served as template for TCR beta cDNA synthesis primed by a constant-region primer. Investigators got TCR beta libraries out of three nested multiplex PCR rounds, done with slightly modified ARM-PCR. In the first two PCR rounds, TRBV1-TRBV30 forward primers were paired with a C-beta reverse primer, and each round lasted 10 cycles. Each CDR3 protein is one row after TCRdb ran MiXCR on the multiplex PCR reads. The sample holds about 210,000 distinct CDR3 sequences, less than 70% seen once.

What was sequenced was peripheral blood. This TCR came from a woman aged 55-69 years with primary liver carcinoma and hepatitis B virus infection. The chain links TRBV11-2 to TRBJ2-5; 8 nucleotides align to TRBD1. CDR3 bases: TGTGCCAGCAGCTTCTGGACAGGGATTGGCCAAGAGACCCAGTACTTC. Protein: CASSFWTGIGQETQYF.